This TCR beta chain stems from a study of CD8+ T cells in alopecia areata. The authors extracted RNA and reverse transcribed it into cDNA as the sequencing template. Profiled with immunoSEQ multiplex PCR; TCRdb holds only in-frame clones, not every one. The sample yields about 130,000 clones, roughly 50% seen once. The V and J ends lost 0 bases and 0 bases, in that order; junction bases with no gene match: 4. The length of the CDR3 is 16 residues. Germline CDR1 and CDR2: SGHDT and YYEEEE. The specimen comprised CD8+ T cells sorted from blood, sampled at week 0. The clonotype originates from a human donor with alopecia areata. The chain employs TRBV5-6 and TRBJ1-2; 8 bases are shared with TRBD1. CDR3 amino acids: CASSLDMTGANYGYTF. CDR3 nucleotides: TGTGCCAGCAGCTTGGACATGACAGGGGCTAACTATGGCTACACCTTC.